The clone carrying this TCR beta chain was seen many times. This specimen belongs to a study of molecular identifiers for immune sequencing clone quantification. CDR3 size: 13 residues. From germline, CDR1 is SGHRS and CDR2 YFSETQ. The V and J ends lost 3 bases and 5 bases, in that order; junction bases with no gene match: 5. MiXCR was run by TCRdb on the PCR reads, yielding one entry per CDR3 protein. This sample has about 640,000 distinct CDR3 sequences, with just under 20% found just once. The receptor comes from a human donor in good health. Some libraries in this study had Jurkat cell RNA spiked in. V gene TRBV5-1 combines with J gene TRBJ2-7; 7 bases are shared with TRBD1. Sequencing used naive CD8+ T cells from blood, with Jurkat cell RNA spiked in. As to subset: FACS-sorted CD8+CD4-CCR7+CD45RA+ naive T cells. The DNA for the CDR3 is TGCGCCAGCAGCTCCGACAGGGTTCACGAGCAGTACTTC. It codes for CASSSDRVHEQYF.